This T cell receptor beta chain was obtained from a study of T cell responses to AZD1222 COVID-19 vaccine. Germline-derived CDR1 and CDR2 are KGHSH and LQKENI. The ends lost 3 bases at V and 6 bases at J; junction bases unmatched: 6. CDR3 length: 15 residues. The repertoire was sequenced with immunoSEQ multiplex PCR; TCRdb's copy has only in-frame clones and lacks some. The sample records 60,000 to 80,000 clones, roughly 75% being singletons. The material sequenced was peripheral blood, taken 28 days after the second AZD1222 dose. The V call is TRBV18, the J call TRBJ2-1, with 9 bases that match TRBD1. The sequence was collected from an adult who received the AZD1222 COVID-19 vaccine. The CDR3 DNA reads TGTGCCAGCTCACCCGGGACAGGGATCGTCAATGAGCAGTTCTTC. Residues: CASSPGTGIVNEQFF.